This T cell receptor (beta chain) was sequenced during a study of blood T cell repertoires in COVID-19. Study background: Some COVID-19 samples were acute and others convalescent; all came from the United States, Italy and Spain.

Libraries were prepared by immunoSEQ multiplex PCR; TCRdb keeps only in-frame clonotypes and omits some of them. The table includes roughly 160,000 clones, 79% detected once. Participants reported their clinical history, and cohort assignment relied on those reports. The sequence derives from a woman in her 70s in a cohort exposed to, infected with or recovered from COVID-19 (not recorded which). Sample: PBMCs or T cells enriched from blood (not recorded which).

CDR3 in DNA: TGCAGTGCTAGTGGACCAGGGACAGTAAACAATCAGCCCCAGCATTTT. Its translation is CSASGPGTVNNQPQHF. V is TRBV20-1 and J is TRBJ1-5; the match to TRBD1 covers 7 bases. V was pared by 3 bases and J by 3 bases, with 11 bases of the junction left unmatched. Germline CDR1 DFQATT, CDR2 SNEGSKA (reference sequence). CDR3 length equals 16 residues.